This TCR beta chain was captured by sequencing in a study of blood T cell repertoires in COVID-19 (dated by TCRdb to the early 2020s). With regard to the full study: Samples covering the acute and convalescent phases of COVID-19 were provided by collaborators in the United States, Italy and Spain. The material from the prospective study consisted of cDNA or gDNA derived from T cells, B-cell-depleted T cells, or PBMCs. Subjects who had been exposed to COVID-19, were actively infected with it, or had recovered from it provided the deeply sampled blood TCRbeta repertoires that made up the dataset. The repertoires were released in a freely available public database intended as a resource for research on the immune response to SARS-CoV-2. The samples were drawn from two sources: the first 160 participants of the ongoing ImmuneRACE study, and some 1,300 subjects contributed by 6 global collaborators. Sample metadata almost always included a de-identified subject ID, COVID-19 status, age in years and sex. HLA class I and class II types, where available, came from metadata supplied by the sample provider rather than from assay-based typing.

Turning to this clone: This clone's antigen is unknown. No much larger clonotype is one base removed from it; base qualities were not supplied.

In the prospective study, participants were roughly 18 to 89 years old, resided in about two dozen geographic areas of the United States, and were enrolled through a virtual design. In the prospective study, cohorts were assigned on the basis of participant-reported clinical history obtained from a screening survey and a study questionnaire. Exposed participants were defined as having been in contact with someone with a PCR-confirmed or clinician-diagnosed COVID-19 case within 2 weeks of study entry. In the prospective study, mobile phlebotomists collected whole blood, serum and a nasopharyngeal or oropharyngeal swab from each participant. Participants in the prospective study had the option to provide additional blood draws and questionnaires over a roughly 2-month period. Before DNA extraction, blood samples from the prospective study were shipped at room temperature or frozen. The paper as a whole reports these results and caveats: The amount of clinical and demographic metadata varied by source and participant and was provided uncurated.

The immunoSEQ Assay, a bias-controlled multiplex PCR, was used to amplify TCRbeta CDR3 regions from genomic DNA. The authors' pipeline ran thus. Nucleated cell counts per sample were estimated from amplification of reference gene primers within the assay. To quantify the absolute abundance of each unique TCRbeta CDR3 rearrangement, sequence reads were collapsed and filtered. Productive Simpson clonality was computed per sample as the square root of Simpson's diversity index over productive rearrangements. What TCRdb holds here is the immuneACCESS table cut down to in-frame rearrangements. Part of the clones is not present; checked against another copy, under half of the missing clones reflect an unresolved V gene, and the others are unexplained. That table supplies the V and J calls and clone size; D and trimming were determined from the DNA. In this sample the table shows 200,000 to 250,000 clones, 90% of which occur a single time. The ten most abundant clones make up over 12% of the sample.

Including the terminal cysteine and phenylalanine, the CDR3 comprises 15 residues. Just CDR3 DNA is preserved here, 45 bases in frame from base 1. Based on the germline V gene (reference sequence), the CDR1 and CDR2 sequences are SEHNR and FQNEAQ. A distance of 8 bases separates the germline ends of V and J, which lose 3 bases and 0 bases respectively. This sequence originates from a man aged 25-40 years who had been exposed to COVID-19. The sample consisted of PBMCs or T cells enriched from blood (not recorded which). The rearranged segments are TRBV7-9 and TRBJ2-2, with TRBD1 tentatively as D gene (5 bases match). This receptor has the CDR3 CASSLTDSNTGELFF. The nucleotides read TGTGCCAGCAGCTTGACAGACTCGAACACCGGGGAGCTGTTTTTT.